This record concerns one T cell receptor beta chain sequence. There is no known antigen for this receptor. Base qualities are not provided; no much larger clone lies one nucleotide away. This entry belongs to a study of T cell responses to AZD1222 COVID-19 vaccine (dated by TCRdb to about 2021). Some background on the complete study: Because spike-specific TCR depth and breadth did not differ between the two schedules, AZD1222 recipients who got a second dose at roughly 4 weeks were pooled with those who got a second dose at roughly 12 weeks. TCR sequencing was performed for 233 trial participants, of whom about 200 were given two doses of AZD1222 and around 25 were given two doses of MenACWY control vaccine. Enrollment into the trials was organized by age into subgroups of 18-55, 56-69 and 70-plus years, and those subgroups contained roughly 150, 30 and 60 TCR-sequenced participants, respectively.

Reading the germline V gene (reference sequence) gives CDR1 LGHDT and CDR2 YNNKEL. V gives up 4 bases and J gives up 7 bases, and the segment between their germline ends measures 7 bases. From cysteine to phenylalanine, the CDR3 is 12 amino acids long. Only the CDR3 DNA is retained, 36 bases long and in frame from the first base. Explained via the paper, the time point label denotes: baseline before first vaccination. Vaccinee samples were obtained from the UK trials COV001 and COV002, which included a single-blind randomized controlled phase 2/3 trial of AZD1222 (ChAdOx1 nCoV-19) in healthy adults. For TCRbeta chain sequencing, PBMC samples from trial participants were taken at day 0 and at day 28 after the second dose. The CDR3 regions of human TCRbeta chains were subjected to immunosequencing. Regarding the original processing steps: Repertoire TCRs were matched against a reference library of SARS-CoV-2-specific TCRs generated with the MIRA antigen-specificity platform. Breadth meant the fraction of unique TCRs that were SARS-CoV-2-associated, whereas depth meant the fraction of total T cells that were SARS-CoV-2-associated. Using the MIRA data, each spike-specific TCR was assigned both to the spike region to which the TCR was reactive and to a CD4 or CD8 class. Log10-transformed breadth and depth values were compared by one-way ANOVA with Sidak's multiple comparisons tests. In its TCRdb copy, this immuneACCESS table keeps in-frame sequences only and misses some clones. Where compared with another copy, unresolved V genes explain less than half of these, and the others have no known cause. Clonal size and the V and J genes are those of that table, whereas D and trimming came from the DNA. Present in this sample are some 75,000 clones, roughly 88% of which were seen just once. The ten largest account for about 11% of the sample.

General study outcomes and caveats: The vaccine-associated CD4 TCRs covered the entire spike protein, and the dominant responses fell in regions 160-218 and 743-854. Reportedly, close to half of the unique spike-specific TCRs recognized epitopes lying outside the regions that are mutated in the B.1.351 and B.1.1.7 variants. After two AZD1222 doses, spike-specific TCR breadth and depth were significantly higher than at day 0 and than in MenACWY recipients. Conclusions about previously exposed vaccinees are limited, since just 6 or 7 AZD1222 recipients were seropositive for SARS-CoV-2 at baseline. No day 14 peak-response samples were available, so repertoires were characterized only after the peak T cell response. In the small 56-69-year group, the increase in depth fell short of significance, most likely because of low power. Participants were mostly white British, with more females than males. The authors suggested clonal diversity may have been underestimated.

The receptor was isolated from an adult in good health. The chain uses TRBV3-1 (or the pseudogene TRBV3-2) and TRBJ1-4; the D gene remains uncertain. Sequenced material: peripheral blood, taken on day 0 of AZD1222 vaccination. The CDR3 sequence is CASSPSREKLFF. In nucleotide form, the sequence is TGTGCCAGCAGCCCGAGCCGTGAAAAACTGTTTTTT.